These 20 T cell receptor beta chains share one sample of origin, sequenced in a study of blood T cell repertoires in COVID-19. Here immunoSEQ multiplex PCR was the method, and the copy in TCRdb shows in-frame clones only, minus some. The sample holds over 75,000 clones, 88% seen once. The sample comprised peripheral blood. The receptors derive from a man aged 50 to 59 with COVID-19, enrolled during active disease.

This chain links TRBV11-2 with TRBJ2-2; tentative D call: TRBD2 (6 bases). This CDR3 is built from 15 residues. The V and J ends lost 2 bases and 6 bases respectively, with 13 bases between them. CDR1 SGHAT and CDR2 FQNNGV come from the germline V gene. CDR3 sequence: CASSLLLPGAGELFF. The CDR3 DNA reads TGTGCCAGCAGCTTACTCCTCCCGGGGGCCGGGGAGCTGTTTTTT.

The CDR3 region is CASIYSEVGGEQYF. The CDR3 DNA follows: TGTGCCAGCATCTACTCGGAGGTAGGGGGCGAGCAGTACTTC. The rearrangement links TRBV6-6 to TRBJ2-7, with D possibly matching TRBD1 (6 bases). The germline V gene has CDR1 MNHNY and CDR2 SVGAGI (reference sequence). V was shortened by 7 bases and J by 6 bases, with 19 bases between the two germline ends. The CDR3 contains 14 residues.

The chain has TRBV27 and TRBJ1-2, with TRBD1 matching 7 bases. From germline, CDR1 is MNHEY and CDR2 SMNVEV (reference sequence). The CDR3 sequence is 15 residues long. The junction had 8 bases not matched to a gene; V was cut back by 5 bases and J by 2 bases. The CDR3 coding sequence is TGTGCCAGCAGTCTCAACCTGGGACAGAACTATGGCTACACCTTC. Amino acid sequence: CASSLNLGQNYGYTF.

The chain couples TRBV24-1 to TRBJ2-1; 9 bases line up with TRBD2. Germline V gives CDR1 KGHDR, CDR2 SFDVKD. The CDR3 runs 13 residues. J was trimmed by 4 bases and V by 8 bases; bases with no gene match: 2. DNA of the CDR3: TGTGCCACCAAAGCGGGGGGATACAATGAGCAGTTCTTC. It codes for CATKAGGYNEQFF.

V is TRBV3-1 (or the pseudogene TRBV3-2) and J is TRBJ2-7; the match to TRBD2 covers 7 bases. Germline CDR1 reads LGHDT; CDR2 reads YNNKEL (reference sequence). J lost 2 bases, V lost 1 base, and 2 bases had no gene match. The CDR3 covers 14 residues. The CDR3 loop reads CASSQGGGPYEQYF. For the CDR3, the DNA is TGTGCCAGCAGCCAAGGGGGAGGGCCCTACGAGCAGTACTTC.

The genes are TRBV19 and TRBJ1-2; TRBD1 aligns across 7 bases. CDR3 length: 16 residues. In germline, CDR1 is LNHDA, CDR2 SQIVND (reference sequence). Trimming removed 2 bases from V and 8 bases from J; junction bases left unmatched: 14. The CDR3 reads CASSIQRTGQRGGYTF. The CDR3 coding sequence is TGTGCCAGTAGTATACAAAGGACAGGCCAGCGTGGGGGCTACACCTTC.

This clone is a singleton in its sample. The rearrangement uses TRBV13 and TRBJ2-5, with TRBD1 matching over 10 bases. The CDR3 length is 15 residues. Germline CDR1 is PRHDT and CDR2 is FYEKMQ (reference sequence). The ends lost 4 bases at V and 4 bases at J; junction bases unmatched: 6. The CDR3 nucleotides are TGTGCCAGCAGCTCCCCCCGGGACAGGGGAGAGACCCAGTACTTC. Translating gives CASSSPRDRGETQYF.

In its sample, this clone was seen a few times. This chain links TRBV2 with TRBJ2-7; D possibly corresponds to TRBD2 (5 bases). The CDR3 extends over 12 amino acids. Looked up from germline, CDR1 is SNHLY and CDR2 is FYNNEI. With 5 bases removed from V and 1 base from J, the gap between germline ends came to 6 bases. In DNA, the CDR3 is TGTGCCAGCAGTCGGGATTCCTACGAGCAGTACTTC. It specifies CASSRDSYEQYF.

This clone was observed a single time. The rearrangement uses TRBV11-2 and TRBJ1-1; maybe TRBD1 (6 bases). Germline V gene sequence: CDR1 SGHAT, CDR2 FQNNGV. The V gene lost 5 bases and the J gene lost 2 bases, with 12 bases spanning the gap. This CDR3 spans 14 amino acids. CDR3 DNA sequence: TGTGCCAGCAGCCTGGGACATCTTAACACTGAAGCTTTCTTT. Protein product: CASSLGHLNTEAFF.

The rearrangement links TRBV28 to TRBJ1-2, with 7 bases aligning to TRBD1. V trimming: 7 bases; J trimming: 3 bases; junction bases outside the gene matches: 2. The germline CDR1 and CDR2 sequences are MDHEN and SYDVKM. This CDR3 is 12 amino acids long. In DNA form, the CDR3 reads TGTGCCAGCAAAGACAGGGACTATGGCTACACCTTC. Protein sequence: CASKDRDYGYTF.

The gene calls are TRBV3-1 (or the pseudogene TRBV3-2) and TRBJ1-1; D is unresolved. Between the trimmed V and J ends, which lost 2 bases and 6 bases, there was a span of 4 bases. Germline V CDR1 and CDR2: LGHDT, YNNKEL (reference sequence). The length of the CDR3 is 11 residues. The DNA for the CDR3 is TGTGCCAGCAGCCAACAATCTGAAGCTTTCTTT. As protein: CASSQQSEAFF.

The V and J genes are TRBV6-5 and TRBJ1-5, with 7 positions matching TRBD1. J gave up 7 bases and V 6 bases, and 12 bases lay outside the gene matches. Germline V gene lookup returns CDR1 MNHEY and CDR2 SVGAGI. The CDR3 loop spans 15 amino acids. The CDR3 loop is CASRMDRLRGQPQHF. The CDR3 bases are TGTGCCAGCAGGATGGACAGGCTTAGGGGGCAGCCCCAGCATTTT.

The gene calls are TRBV30 and TRBJ1-1; no reliable D call. V dropped 5 bases and J dropped 0 bases, with 22 bases sitting between them. CDR3 length equals 17 residues. Germline values: CDR1 GTSNPN, CDR2 SVGIG (reference sequence). The CDR3, as DNA: TGTGCCTGGTCCCCGGGGTACTCCGGGGAGTTGAACACTGAAGCTTTCTTT. It encodes CAWSPGYSGELNTEAFF.

This clone was recorded once. V and J are TRBV7-2 and TRBJ2-1; D possibly corresponds to TRBD1 (5 bases). This CDR3 is 17 amino acids long. Per the germline V gene, CDR1 is SGHTA and CDR2 is FQGNSA. V gave up 5 bases and J gave up 8 bases, with 25 bases separating them. The CDR3 region has the DNA TGTGCCAGCAGCCCAGGTCTCAGAACCCTAAAAGGGGATGAGCAGTTCTTC. This translates into CASSPGLRTLKGDEQFF.

This CDR3 reads CASSPRTGSTSLAGELFF. The CDR3 nucleotides are TGTGCCAGCAGCCCAAGGACCGGGTCGACTAGCCTCGCCGGGGAGCTGTTTTTT. J is TRBJ2-2 and V is TRBV3-1 (or the pseudogene TRBV3-2); 7 bases map to TRBD2. CDR3 size: 18 residues. The V gene's germline CDR1 is LGHDT and CDR2 YNNKEL (reference sequence). V trimming: 4 bases; J trimming: 6 bases; junction bases outside the gene matches: 17.

This clone came up a few times. DNA for the CDR3: TGTGCCAGCAGTGAACATTCAACTAATGAAAAACTGTTTTTT. It codes for CASSEHSTNEKLFF. The chain links TRBV2 to TRBJ1-4; D gene unclear. Germline V CDR1 and CDR2: SNHLY, FYNNEI. Trimming left V 2 bases short and J 0 bases short, with 4 bases between. The CDR3 is 14 residues long.

The chain is built from TRBV2 and TRBJ2-3, with no clear D. Germline CDR1 SNHLY, CDR2 FYNNEI. V lost 2 bases to trimming and J lost 2 bases, with 11 bases between them. CDR3 length: 15 amino acids. CDR3 sequence (DNA): TGTGCCAGCAGTGAATCTCAATACTCCACAGATACGCAGTATTTT. Protein product: CASSESQYSTDTQYF.

This chain joins TRBV5-1 and TRBJ2-3; 7 positions agree with TRBD2. CDR1 and CDR2 from the germline V gene are SGHRS and YFSETQ. There are 16 residues in the CDR3. Trimming took 4 bases from V and 2 from J; bases not matched to a gene: 10. The CDR3 is CASSGGSGRSTDTQYF. The CDR3 region has the DNA TGCGCCAGCAGCGGGGGTAGCGGGCGTTCCACAGATACGCAGTATTTT.

The chain couples TRBV6-5 to TRBJ1-5, with a possible D match to TRBD1 (6 bases). The V gene lost 6 bases and the J gene lost 3 bases, with 12 bases spanning the gap. Germline CDR1 and CDR2: MNHEY and SVGAGI. This CDR3 spans 14 amino acids. The CDR3 sequence is CASRDRGTNQPQHF. In nucleotides, the CDR3 is TGTGCCAGCAGGGACAGAGGGACCAATCAGCCCCAGCATTTT.

V is TRBV19 and J is TRBJ1-1, with 7 bases that match TRBD1. Germline V gives CDR1 LNHDA, CDR2 SQIVND (reference sequence). The CDR3 runs 14 residues. V shed 7 bases and J 4 bases; nucleotides not matched to a gene: 9. The CDR3 DNA follows: TGTGCCAGTATCCGCGACAGGGACGGCACTGAAGCTTTCTTT. This encodes CASIRDRDGTEAFF.